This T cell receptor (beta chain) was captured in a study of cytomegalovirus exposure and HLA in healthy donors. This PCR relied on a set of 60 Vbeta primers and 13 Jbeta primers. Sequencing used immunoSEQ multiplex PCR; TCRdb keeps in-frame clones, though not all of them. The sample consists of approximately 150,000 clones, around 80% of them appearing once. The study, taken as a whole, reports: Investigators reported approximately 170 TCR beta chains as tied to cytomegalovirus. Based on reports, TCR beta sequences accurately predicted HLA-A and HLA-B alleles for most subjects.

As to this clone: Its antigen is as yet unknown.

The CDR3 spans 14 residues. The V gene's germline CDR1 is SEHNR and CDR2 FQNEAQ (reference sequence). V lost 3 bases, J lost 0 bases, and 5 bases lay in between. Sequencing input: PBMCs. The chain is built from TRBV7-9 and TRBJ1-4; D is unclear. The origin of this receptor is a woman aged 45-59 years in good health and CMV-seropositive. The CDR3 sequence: CASSFQATNEKLFF. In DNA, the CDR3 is TGTGCCAGCAGCTTTCAGGCAACTAATGAAAAACTGTTTTTT.